These 21 T cell receptor beta chains share one sample of origin, sequenced in a study of T cell responses to AZD1222 COVID-19 vaccine. Measured with immunoSEQ multiplex PCR; TCRdb has only the in-frame clones, and not every one. The table lists about 79,000 clones, approximately 90% of them singletons. Specimen: peripheral blood, collected on day 0 of MenACWY control vaccination. These receptor sequences come from an adult in good health.

J is TRBJ1-5 and V is TRBV4-1, with D unclear. The CDR3 covers 13 residues. The V gene lost 3 bases and the J gene lost 6 bases, with 9 bases spanning the gap. Germline V gene data show CDR1 as MGHRA and CDR2 as YSYEKL. The chain's CDR3 is CASSQQESQPQHF. The CDR3 bases are TGCGCCAGCAGCCAGCAGGAAAGTCAGCCCCAGCATTTT.

The rearrangement uses TRBV19 and TRBJ2-2, with a possible D match to TRBD1 (5 bases). From germline, CDR1 is LNHDA and CDR2 SQIVND (reference sequence). Trimming left V 4 bases short and J 4 bases short, with 7 bases between. The CDR3 is 13 amino acids. CDR3 nucleotides: TGTGCCAGTAGTAGAGACAGCACCGGGGAGCTGTTTTTT. Its protein product is CASSRDSTGELFF.

This chain uses TRBV5-1 with TRBJ2-3; TRBD1 aligns across 7 bases. V lost 4 bases to trimming and J lost 1 base; unmatched junction nucleotides: 6. The CDR3 spans 15 residues. Germline lookup yields CDR1 SGHRS and CDR2 YFSETQ. This CDR3 reads CASSTGQVGTDTQYF. The CDR3 nucleotides read TGCGCCAGCAGCACCGGACAGGTGGGCACAGATACGCAGTATTTT.

This clone was picked up one time. This chain connects TRBV5-6 to TRBJ1-4; D is possibly TRBD1 (6 bases). V was pared by 2 bases and J by 5 bases, with 10 bases between. Germline V gives CDR1 SGHDT, CDR2 YYEEEE. The CDR3 totals 14 residues. The CDR3 sequence is CASSFGQTNEKLFF. For the CDR3, the DNA is TGTGCCAGCAGCTTTGGACAGACCAATGAAAAACTGTTTTTT.

Regarding this clone: The junction departs from the called germline gene at one end, perhaps through a read error. The chain couples TRBV7-2 to TRBJ1-2, with TRBD1 as a possible D gene (5 bases). Germline V gives CDR1 SGHTA, CDR2 FQGNSA. This CDR3 comprises 14 residues. CDR3 sequence reads: CASSLDHLPRGSAF. CDR3 sequence (DNA): TGTGCCAGCAGCTTGGACCACCTTCCTAGGGGCTCGGCCTTC. Using reference TRBV7-2 and TRBJ1-2 for the parts outside the CDR3, the full variable domain is GAGVSQSPSNKVTEKGKDVELRCDPISGHTALYWYRQSLGQGLEFLIYFQGNSAPDKSGLPSDRFSAERTGGSVSTLTIQRTQQEDSAVYLCASSLDHLPRGSAFGSGTRLTVV.

V gene TRBV3-1 (or the pseudogene TRBV3-2) combines with J gene TRBJ2-3; no clear D. CDR1 LGHDT and CDR2 YNNKEL come from the germline V gene (reference sequence). Trimming took 1 base from V and 8 from J, leaving 7 bases between them. The CDR3 runs to 12 residues. DNA for the CDR3: TGTGCCAGCAGCCAAGGGGTGGGTACGCAGTATTTT. It specifies CASSQGVGTQYF.

The V call is TRBV29-1, the J call TRBJ2-4, with 15 bases that match TRBD2. This CDR3 is 15 amino acids long. Germline CDR1 and CDR2: SQVTM and ANQGSEA. Unmatched junction bases numbered 6, after V lost 4 bases and J lost 8 bases. Here the CDR3 reads CSVGGTSGRLDIQYF. DNA of the CDR3: TGCAGCGTTGGGGGGACTAGCGGGAGGTTAGACATTCAGTACTTC.

V gene TRBV5-4 combines with J gene TRBJ1-2; D gene ambiguous. This CDR3 spans 15 amino acids. The V end was cut by 3 bases, the J end by 0 bases, with 12 bases between. Germline V gene sequence: CDR1 SGHNT, CDR2 YYREEE (reference sequence). This CDR3 reads CASSSPEVSNYGYTF. As DNA, the CDR3 is TGTGCCAGCAGCTCCCCCGAGGTCTCTAACTATGGCTACACCTTC.

This clone occurred a few times. The CDR3 coding sequence is TGTGCCAGCAGCGCGGCCCGGAGTACTAGCACAGATACGCAGTATTTT. This sequence encodes CASSAARSTSTDTQYF. The chain couples TRBV9 to TRBJ2-3; D not resolved. V lost 3 bases and J 0 bases, leaving 14 bases between the germline ends. Germline V CDR1 and CDR2: SGDLS, YYNGEE. The CDR3 extends over 16 amino acids.

The chain is built from TRBV6-1 and TRBJ1-2, with TRBD1 identical over 10 bases. Per germline, CDR1 MNHNS and CDR2 SASEGT. The CDR3 spans 16 residues. J was trimmed by 4 bases and V by 2 bases; bases with no gene match: 7. In nucleotides, the CDR3 is TGTGCCAGCAGTGAATGGAGGTGGACAGGGGGCTATGGCTACACCTTC. It yields the protein CASSEWRWTGGYGYTF.

The chain combines TRBV11-2 with TRBJ1-2; possible D gene TRBD1, 6 bases. The V end was cut by 0 bases, the J end by 8 bases, with 10 bases between. CDR1 and CDR2 (germline): SGHAT, FQNNGV. This CDR3 comprises 13 residues. CDR3 amino acids: CASSLEQGAGYTF. CDR3 coding DNA: TGTGCCAGCAGCTTAGAACAGGGCGCCGGCTACACCTTC.

The CDR3 bases are TGTGCCAGCAGCACAGGGACCACTTATACGCAGTATTTT. Its translation is CASSTGTTYTQYF. The V and J genes are TRBV6-5 and TRBJ2-3, with D possibly matching TRBD1 (6 bases). Trimming removed 6 bases from V and 7 bases from J, with 14 bases in between. CDR1 and CDR2 (germline): MNHEY, SVGAGI. This CDR3 contains 13 residues.

The chain combines TRBV5-4 with TRBJ2-2; 15 bases are shared with TRBD2. After removal of 2 bases from V and 1 base from J, the junction contained 3 bases not matched to a gene. Germline lookup yields CDR1 SGHNT and CDR2 YYREEE (reference sequence). The CDR3 length is 18 residues. The CDR3 sequence is CASSLGLAGGRNTGELFF. For the CDR3, the DNA is TGTGCCAGCAGCTTAGGACTAGCGGGGGGGCGGAACACCGGGGAGCTGTTTTTT.

The rearrangement uses TRBV5-4 and TRBJ2-3; 7 bases fit TRBD2. Germline values: CDR1 SGHNT, CDR2 YYREEE (reference sequence). Losses at the gene ends were 4 bases for V and 5 bases for J; bases not matched to a gene: 13. CDR3 length: 16 residues. The CDR3 reads CASSPGGGRGGDTQYF. In DNA, the CDR3 is TGTGCCAGCAGCCCGGGCGGTGGGAGGGGAGGAGATACGCAGTATTTT.

The chain carries TRBV19 and TRBJ2-2; D ambiguous. Germline CDR1 LNHDA, CDR2 SQIVND (reference sequence). The CDR3 is made up of 13 amino acids. Trimming took off 6 bases at V and 3 bases at J, with 8 bases between the two ends. The CDR3 region has the DNA TGTGCCAGTAGAAACCGGGACACCGGGGAGCTGTTTTTT. It codes for CASRNRDTGELFF.

The chain couples TRBV2 to TRBJ2-5, with 8 positions matching TRBD1. CDR3 length: 16 residues. Germline CDR1 SNHLY, CDR2 FYNNEI. V lost 6 bases to trimming and J lost 4 bases; unmatched junction nucleotides: 13. The CDR3 sequence: CASSAPGQGARETQYF. CDR3 DNA: TGTGCCAGCAGCGCCCCAGGGCAGGGGGCGCGAGAGACCCAGTACTTC.

The chain uses TRBV19 and TRBJ1-2, with 7 bases that match TRBD1. Germline V CDR1 and CDR2: LNHDA, SQIVND (reference sequence). V gave up 7 bases and J gave up 4 bases; unmatched junction bases: 9. The CDR3 loop spans 14 amino acids. The CDR3 sequence is CASTPRTGTYGYTF. The CDR3 DNA is TGTGCCAGTACGCCAAGGACAGGTACCTATGGCTACACCTTC.

The J gene is TRBJ1-1, the V gene TRBV27; 8 positions agree with TRBD1. The CDR3 covers 15 residues. CDR1 is MNHEY, CDR2 SMNVEV, per germline (reference sequence). J gave up 3 bases and V 3 bases, and 6 bases lay outside the gene matches. The CDR3 DNA sequence: TGTGCCAGCAGTTTCCAGGGGGCTGGGTACACTGAAGCTTTCTTT. This translates into CASSFQGAGYTEAFF.

The chain employs TRBV6-2 or TRBV6-3 and TRBJ2-7; 11 positions match TRBD2. This CDR3 is 15 amino acids long. Germline lookup yields CDR1 MNHEY and CDR2 SVGEGT. V was pared by 2 bases and J by 5 bases, with 5 bases of the junction left unmatched. CDR3 in DNA: TGTGCCAGCAGTTACAGCGGGACTAGCGGCCACGAGCAGTACTTC. It codes for CASSYSGTSGHEQYF.

The chain recombines TRBV27 with TRBJ1-5; the D gene is possibly TRBD1 (5 bases). V lost 0 bases, J lost 3 bases, and 9 bases lay in between. The CDR3 sequence is 15 residues long. Germline-derived CDR1 and CDR2 are MNHEY and SMNVEV (reference sequence). The CDR3 loop reads CASSLSGPDNQPQHF. CDR3 bases: TGTGCCAGCAGTTTATCGGGACCCGACAATCAGCCCCAGCATTTT.

V and J are TRBV28 and TRBJ1-2, with D tentatively TRBD1 (5 bases). This CDR3 has 13 residues. Germline CDR1 MDHEN, CDR2 SYDVKM. V lost 6 bases to trimming and J lost 3 bases, with 11 bases between them. The CDR3 coding sequence is TGTGCCAGCAGGGTGACAGTGGACTATGGCTACACCTTC. Encoded protein: CASRVTVDYGYTF.